One and the same sample provided the 13 T cell receptor beta chains below, sequenced in a study of PD-1 blockade in mismatch repair-deficient tumors. Profiled with immunoSEQ multiplex PCR; TCRdb holds only in-frame clones, not every one. The sample shows about 100,000 clones, over 75% of them seen only once. The specimen comprised peripheral blood, sampled approximately 8 months after starting pembrolizumab. Source of these receptors: an adult with mismatch repair-deficient cancer.

This rearrangement joins TRBV21-1 to TRBJ2-7; the table assigns TRBD2, which was not confirmed against the DNA. TRBV21-1 is deemed a pseudogene. The CDR3 has 15 residues. CDR3: CASSPRIGDYYEQYF. DNA of the CDR3: TGTGCCAGCAGCCCCCGCATTGGTGACTACTACGAGCAGTACTTC.

The chain links TRBV4-3 to TRBJ1-2, with 10 bases fitting TRBD1. The CDR3 is made up of 15 amino acids. V shed 1 base, J shed 6 bases, and the junction held 5 bases outside the gene matches. Germline lookup yields CDR1 LGHNA and CDR2 YSLEER. Here the CDR3 DNA reads TGCGCCAGCAGCCAAGTGGGACAGGGGATGGATGGCTACACCTTC. It translates to CASSQVGQGMDGYTF.

This clone was seen a few times. V is TRBV19 and J is TRBJ1-5; D gene unclear. V was pared by 0 bases and J by 6 bases, with 6 bases between. The CDR3 length is 13 residues. Germline V gene lookup returns CDR1 LNHDA and CDR2 SQIVND (reference sequence). The CDR3 region has the DNA TGTGCCAGTAGTATAGATACAGTTCAGCCCCAGCATTTT. Protein product: CASSIDTVQPQHF.

The V and J genes are TRBV6-5 and TRBJ2-7; D call uncertain. This CDR3 is built from 13 residues. Germline V gene sequence: CDR1 MNHEY, CDR2 SVGAGI. V was pared by 4 bases and J by 4 bases, with 11 bases between. Written as DNA, the CDR3 is TGTGCCAGCAGTTGGGTATTGGGGTACGAGCAGTACTTC. It translates to CASSWVLGYEQYF.

The V and J genes are TRBV7-9 and TRBJ2-7, with 10 bases fitting TRBD2. After removal of 5 bases from V and 5 bases from J, the junction contained 15 bases not matched to a gene. The CDR3 contains 17 residues. Germline V gene data show CDR1 as SEHNR and CDR2 as FQNEAQ (reference sequence). CDR3 sequence reads: CASSAGILAGLDHEQYF. CDR3 DNA: TGTGCCAGCAGCGCGGGGATACTAGCGGGGTTGGACCACGAGCAGTACTTC.

The gene calls are TRBV15 and TRBJ2-1, with a weak D call TRBD2 (5 bases). The germline gives CDR1 LNHNV, CDR2 YYDKDF (reference sequence). The CDR3 is made up of 13 amino acids. V lost 3 bases and J 9 bases, leaving 12 bases between the germline ends. CDR3 sequence: CATSSSERSEQFF. CDR3 coding DNA: TGTGCCACCAGCAGTTCGGAGCGGAGTGAGCAGTTCTTC.

The chain has TRBV6-6 and TRBJ1-5; D ambiguous. Germline CDR1 reads MNHNY; CDR2 reads SVGAGI (reference sequence). V lost 8 bases, J lost 4 bases, and 12 bases lay in between. The CDR3 extends over 13 amino acids. Written as DNA, the CDR3 is TGTGCCAGCGGGTTGGGGAGGAATCAGCCCCAGCATTTT. Translated: CASGLGRNQPQHF.

The gene calls are TRBV10-3 and TRBJ2-3; TRBD1 is a possible D gene (5 bases). This CDR3 spans 15 amino acids. V gave up 6 bases and J gave up 6 bases, with 19 bases separating them. Germline V gene data show CDR1 as ENHRY and CDR2 as SYGVKD. The CDR3 loop reads CAIRTGPDTADTQYF. CDR3 sequence (DNA): TGTGCCATCAGGACTGGACCGGACACGGCCGATACGCAGTATTTT.

The chain recombines TRBV6-5 with TRBJ2-7; 7 bases agree with TRBD2. The CDR3 consists of 14 residues. Germline V CDR1 and CDR2: MNHEY, SVGAGI. The trim removed 7 bases at V and 0 bases at J, leaving 6 bases unmatched. The DNA for the CDR3 is TGTGCCAGCACCCGGGGCGGGAGCTCCTACGAGCAGTACTTC. Protein product: CASTRGGSSYEQYF.

This sequence joins TRBV11-3 and TRBJ1-2; D gene ambiguous. V lost 2 bases to trimming and J lost 0 bases, with 13 bases between them. The CDR3 runs 16 residues. Germline lookup yields CDR1 SGHNT and CDR2 YENEEA. For the CDR3, the DNA is TGTGCCAGCAGCTTACAAGGAACCGGAGCTAACTATGGCTACACCTTC. Translation gives CASSLQGTGANYGYTF.

CDR3 nucleotides: TGTGCCAGCAGTTACTCCCAGCAGCAGTTCTTC. Translating it yields CASSYSQQQFF. The chain joins TRBV6-5 to TRBJ2-1; D uncertain. The germline gives CDR1 MNHEY, CDR2 SVGAGI. The CDR3 consists of 11 residues. The V and J ends lost 0 bases and 11 bases respectively, with 5 bases between them.

The chain combines TRBV19 with TRBJ1-1, with D possibly being TRBD1 (5 bases). The CDR3 length is 15 residues. The V and J ends lost 8 bases and 0 bases respectively, with 16 bases between them. Germline CDR1 LNHDA, CDR2 SQIVND (reference sequence). The CDR3 region is CASSQGVRLNTEAFF. The CDR3 bases are TGTGCCAGTTCTCAGGGCGTCAGGTTGAACACTGAAGCTTTCTTT.

This chain links TRBV7-9 with TRBJ2-3; D is unresolved. The CDR3 runs 12 residues. Germline V lookup: CDR1 SEHNR, CDR2 FQNEAQ (reference sequence). Trimming stripped 5 bases from V and 4 bases from J, with 7 bases between. Here the CDR3 reads CASSLGPDTQYF. Here the CDR3 DNA reads TGTGCCAGCAGCCTAGGCCCAGATACGCAGTATTTT.